The rows below give T cell receptor beta chains drawn from one sample of a study of T cell repertoires in aging, cancer and after chemotherapy. MiXCR, run by TCRdb on the multiplex PCR reads, gives a single entry per CDR3 protein. The table has about 8,700 distinct CDR3 sequences, 32% seen once; the top ten hold 2.5% to 4%. Sequencing was carried out using blood. The receptors were sampled from a human donor in good health. Both conserved end residues are part of each CDR3. D genes are given only for firm matches. Size is omitted from some rows. Given values are once, few, many or a class for expanded clones.

>NA|TRBV29-1|14|few|TRBJ1-1
CSVPWGGADTEAFF
TGCAGCGTCCCTTGGGGGGGCGCTGACACTGAAGCTTTCTTT
>NA|TRBV5-6|15|NA|TRBJ2-3
CASSLGAAGSGTQYF
TGTGCCAGCAGCTTGGGGGCTGCAGGGTCGGGTACGCAGTATTTT
>NA|TRBV12-3/TRBV12-4|16|NA|TRBJ2-2
CASSFRTTRRNGELFF
TGTGCCAGCAGTTTTAGGACTACTAGACGTAACGGGGAGCTGTTTTTT
>NA|TRBV30|14|medium-sized|TRBJ2-1
CAWSQGTTYNEQFF
TGTGCCTGGTCACAAGGGACAACATACAATGAGCAGTTCTTC
>NA|TRBV30|12|medium-sized|TRBJ2-7
CAFGQGMYEQYF
TGTGCTTTCGGGCAGGGGATGTACGAGCAGTACTTC
>NA|TRBV15|13|few|TRBJ2-1
CATSRDQASEQFF
TGTGCCACCAGCAGAGATCAAGCCTCGGAACAGTTCTTC
>NA|TRBV19|15|NA|TRBJ2-2
CASNHPGRDTGELFF
TGTGCCAGTAATCATCCAGGTCGCGACACCGGGGAGCTGTTTTTT
>NA|TRBV6-4|14|few|TRBJ2-6
CASSDSGGANVLTF
TGTGCCAGCAGTGACTCAGGTGGGGCCAACGTCCTGACTTTC
>TRBD1|TRBV19|16|NA|TRBJ1-5
CASSTNGQVSNQPQHF
TGTGCCAGTAGTACCAATGGACAGGTGAGCAATCAGCCCCAGCATTTT
>TRBD2|TRBV6-5|13|NA|TRBJ2-1
CASSRGGYNEQFF
TGTGCCAGCAGTAGGGGAGGGTACAATGAGCAGTTCTTC
>NA|TRBV21-1|11|NA|TRBJ2-7
CASSTDYEQYF
TGTGCCAGCAGCACCGACTACGAGCAGTACTTC
>TRBD1|TRBV20-1|13|NA|TRBJ1-2
CSARGQGGYGYTF
TGCAGTGCCCGGGGACAGGGGGGCTATGGCTACACCTTC
>NA|TRBV7-6|13|few|TRBJ2-7
CASSLPGGDEQYF
TGTGCCAGCAGCTTACCAGGTGGAGACGAGCAGTACTTC
>TRBD1|TRBV20-1|13|NA|TRBJ1-1
CSMTGPANTEAFF
TGCAGTATGACAGGGCCCGCAAACACTGAAGCTTTCTTT
>NA|TRBV6-5|15|few|TRBJ1-4
CASRLVGGGNEKLFF
TGTGCCAGCAGGCTGGTTGGCGGAGGTAATGAAAAACTGTTTTTT
>NA|TRBV20-1|18|NA|TRBJ1-5
CSARVGGRGDYSNQPQHF
TGCAGTGCTAGAGTTGGAGGGAGGGGCGATTATAGCAATCAGCCCCAGCATTTT
>NA|TRBV6-5|12|NA|TRBJ2-1
CASSPGGNEQFF
TGTGCCAGCAGCCCCGGGGGCAATGAGCAGTTCTTC
>NA|TRBV27|14|NA|TRBJ2-1
CASSFSLGWDEQFF
TGTGCCAGCAGTTTTTCGTTAGGTTGGGATGAGCAGTTCTTC
>NA|TRBV12-3/TRBV12-4|12|once|TRBJ2-5
CASRTRVETQYF
TGTGCCAGCAGAACCCGAGTAGAGACCCAGTACTTC
>TRBD1|TRBV12-3/TRBV12-4|14|few|TRBJ2-5
CASRLQGAGETQYF
TGTGCCAGCAGACTCCAGGGGGCAGGGGAGACCCAGTACTTC
>NA|TRBV28|14|few|TRBJ2-3
CASSVPGLTDTQYF
TGTGCCAGCAGCGTACCGGGTCTCACAGATACGCAGTATTTT
>NA|TRBV28|12|few|TRBJ1-2
CASSAEDYGYTF
TGTGCCAGCAGTGCCGAAGACTATGGCTACACCTTC
>NA|TRBV6-5|13|large|TRBJ2-7
CASRHRDSYEQYF
TGTGCCAGCAGGCACAGGGACTCCTACGAGCAGTACTTC
>TRBD2|TRBV24-1|18|NA|TRBJ2-3
CATSDGRLAGSLADTQYF
TGTGCCACCAGTGATGGCCGACTAGCGGGCTCTCTCGCAGATACGCAGTATTTT
>NA|TRBV5-1|15|NA|TRBJ2-1
CASSLVPGDQGEQFF
TGCGCCAGCAGCTTGGTACCGGGAGATCAGGGTGAGCAGTTCTTC
>NA|TRBV18|16|NA|TRBJ1-3
CASSPRTAHSGNTIYF
TGTGCCAGCTCACCAAGGACGGCGCACTCTGGAAACACCATATATTTT